The sequence of this T cell receptor (beta chain) was determined in a study of Ad26.COV2.S vaccination and SARS-CoV-2 variants. Study-level background: This donor came from the COV1001 trial of Ad26.COV2.S. Ad26.COV2.S was injected intramuscularly once or twice, 56 days apart. Study results and caveats: Breadth measured for non-spike TCRs was similar across vaccine and placebo recipients.

A remark on this clone: The antigen is unknown.

As for treatment: roughly 18 received Ad26.COV2.S at low or high dose, single or two shots; roughly five received placebo; per-sample allocation not given. Each sample was drawn 63 days after the first injection (of vaccine or placebo). TCRdb keeps only in-frame clones here, not all; method: immunoSEQ multiplex PCR. The top ten clones hold less than 3% of a sample with 200,000 to 300,000 clones, around nine tenths of them seen once. Germline loops: CDR1 LNHDA, CDR2 SQIVND (reference sequence). This CDR3 spans 14 amino acids. The V end was cut by 3 bases, the J end by 5 bases, with 11 bases between. The clonotype was recovered from a person between 18 and 59 years old who received the Ad26.COV2.S COVID-19 vaccine or a placebo. The sequences come from peripheral blood, collected in a trial of Ad26.COV2.S vaccine versus placebo. The chain has TRBV19 and TRBJ2-4; tentative D call: TRBD2 (5 bases). The CDR3 coding sequence is TGTGCCAGTAGTATCCGGATCGGGGAAAACATTCAGTACTTC. Its translation: CASSIRIGENIQYF.